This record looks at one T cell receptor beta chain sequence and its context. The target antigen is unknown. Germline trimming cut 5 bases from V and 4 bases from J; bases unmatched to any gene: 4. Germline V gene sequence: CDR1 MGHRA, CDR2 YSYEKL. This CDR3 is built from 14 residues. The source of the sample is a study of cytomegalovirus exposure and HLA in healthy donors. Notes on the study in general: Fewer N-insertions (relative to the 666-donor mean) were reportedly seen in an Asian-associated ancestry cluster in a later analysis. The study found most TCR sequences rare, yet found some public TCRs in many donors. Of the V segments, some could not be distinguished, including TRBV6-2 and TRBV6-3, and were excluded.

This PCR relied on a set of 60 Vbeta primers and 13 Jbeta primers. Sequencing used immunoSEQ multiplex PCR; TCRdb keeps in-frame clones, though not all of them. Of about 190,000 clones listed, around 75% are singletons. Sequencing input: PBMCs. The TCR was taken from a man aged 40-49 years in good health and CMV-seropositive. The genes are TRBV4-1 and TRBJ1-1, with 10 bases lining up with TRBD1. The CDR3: CASSYGQGGTEAFF. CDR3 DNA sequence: TGCGCCAGCAGCTATGGACAGGGGGGCACTGAAGCTTTCTTT.